This T cell receptor (beta chain) was identified in a study of cytomegalovirus exposure and HLA in healthy donors. A word on this clone: Its matching antigen is unknown.

Germline CDR1 reads SGHTA; CDR2 reads FQGNSA. The CDR3 loop spans 17 amino acids. Trimming took off 1 base at V and 1 base at J, with 14 bases between the two ends. Primers for the PCR totalled 60 Vbeta and 13 Jbeta. In the source study's methods: Around 9.9 million shared chains were among the about 80 million unique TCR beta chains that a later analysis counted. Method: immunoSEQ multiplex PCR; TCRdb's copy keeps in-frame clones and lacks some. The DNA was the basis for D and trimming; V, J and clone size are from that table. Among about 130,000 clones listed, 8% to 9.5% were seen once. Findings of the study overall: Later on, an analysis showed TCR association rates differing by HLA locus, with DRB1 the most and HLA-C the fewest. Reports indicate that TCR beta sequences accurately predicted the HLA-A and HLA-B alleles of most subjects.

The genes are TRBV7-2 and TRBJ2-1; unclear D gene. Source material: PBMCs. The receptor was isolated from a man aged 35 to 55 in good health and CMV-seronegative. This CDR3 reads CASSLGWQAYSYNEQFF. The CDR3 region has the DNA TGTGCCAGCAGCTTAGGCTGGCAGGCCTATTCCTACAATGAGCAGTTCTTC.